This record covers a single TCR beta chain. The entry originates in a study of blood T cell repertoires in COVID-19. V dropped 8 bases and J dropped 3; count of bases not matched to a gene: 5. This CDR3 comprises 13 residues. Germline CDR1 MDHEN, CDR2 SYDVKM. TCRdb's copy holds only in-frame clones and misses some; the assay was immunoSEQ multiplex PCR. The table records approximately 100,000 clones, about four fifths of them present only once. This receptor was identified in a man aged 60 to 75 with acute or convalescent COVID-19. V usage is TRBV28 and J usage is TRBJ2-7, with 9 bases identical to TRBD1. The sequencing sample was made of peripheral blood. As DNA, the CDR3 is TGTGCCAGCGCTCCGGGACAGGGCTACGAGCAGTACTTC. Translation gives CASAPGQGYEQYF.